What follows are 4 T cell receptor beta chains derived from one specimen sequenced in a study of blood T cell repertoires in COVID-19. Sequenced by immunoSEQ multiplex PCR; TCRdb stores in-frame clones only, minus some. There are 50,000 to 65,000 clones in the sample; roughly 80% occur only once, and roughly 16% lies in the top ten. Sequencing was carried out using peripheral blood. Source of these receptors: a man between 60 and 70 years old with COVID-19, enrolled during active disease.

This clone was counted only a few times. The CDR3 reads CASSLDAGFISPLHF. The CDR3 bases are TGTGCCAGCAGCTTAGACGCAGGGTTTATTTCACCCCTCCACTTT. This chain links TRBV7-6 with TRBJ1-6, with D perhaps TRBD1 (5 bases). The CDR3 has 15 amino acids. Germline V gene data show CDR1 as SGHVS and CDR2 as FNYEAQ. V gave up 1 base and J gave up 9 bases, with 13 bases separating them.

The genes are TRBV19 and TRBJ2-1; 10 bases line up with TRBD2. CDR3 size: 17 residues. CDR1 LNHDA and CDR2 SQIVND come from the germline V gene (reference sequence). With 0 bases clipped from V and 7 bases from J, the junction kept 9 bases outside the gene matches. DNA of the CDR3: TGTGCCAGTAGTATAGATTTCTTGACTAGCGGGCCGAATGAGCAGTTCTTC. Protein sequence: CASSIDFLTSGPNEQFF. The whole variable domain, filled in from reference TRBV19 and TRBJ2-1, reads DGGITQSPKYLFRKEGQNVTLSCEQNLNHDAMYWYRQDPGQGLRLIYYSQIVNDFQKGDIAEGYSVSREKKESFPLTVTSAQKNPTAFYLCASSIDFLTSGPNEQFFGPGTRLTVL.

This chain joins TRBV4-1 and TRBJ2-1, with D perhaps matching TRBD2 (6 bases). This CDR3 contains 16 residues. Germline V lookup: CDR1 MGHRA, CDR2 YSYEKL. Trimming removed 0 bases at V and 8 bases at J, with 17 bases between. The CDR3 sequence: CASSQDGTQVADEQFF. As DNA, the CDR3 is TGCGCCAGCAGCCAAGATGGGACTCAAGTGGCGGATGAGCAGTTCTTC.

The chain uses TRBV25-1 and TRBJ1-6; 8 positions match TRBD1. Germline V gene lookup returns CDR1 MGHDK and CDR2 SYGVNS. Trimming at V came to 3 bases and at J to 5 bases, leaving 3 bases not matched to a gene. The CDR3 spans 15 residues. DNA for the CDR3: TGTGCCAGCAGTGACCACAGGGGGGATAATTCACCCCTCCACTTT. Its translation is CASSDHRGDNSPLHF.